These T cell receptor beta chains were read from a single sample in a study of T cells after yellow fever vaccination. TCRdb redid the calling of the 5' RACE reads with MiXCR, one entry per CDR3 protein. The sample carries under 100,000 distinct CDR3 sequences, around 5.8% recorded once. The input for sequencing was CD8+ T cells sorted from PBMCs, taken 10 days after the yellow fever booster vaccination. The source of these receptors is a man younger than 35 who received the YFV17D yellow fever vaccine. Both conserved end residues are part of each CDR3. Each record gives: J gene, V gene, CDR3 protein.

TRBJ2-1 TRBV2 CASFGGNEQFF
TRBJ1-1 TRBV5-1 CASSWGRQVYTEAFF
TRBJ1-1 TRBV19 CASSPTGAEAFF
TRBJ2-2 TRBV12-3/TRBV12-4 CASSYRGNTGELFF
TRBJ1-2 TRBV11-2 CASSVPGTGNYGYTF
TRBJ1-5 TRBV20-1 CSAPNTGAGQPQHF
TRBJ2-2 TRBV10-3 CAISETTSAHTGELFF
TRBJ2-1 TRBV6-2/TRBV6-3 CASSPPGQSLLEQFF
TRBJ1-1 TRBV14 CASSQGRLNTEAFF
TRBJ2-2 TRBV6-5 CASSFTLGSGELFF
TRBJ1-5 TRBV12-3/TRBV12-4 CASSLGSNQPQHF
TRBJ1-6 TRBV7-2 CASSLGARTYNSPLHF
TRBJ2-7 TRBV12-3/TRBV12-4 CASSFFGWTERSYEQYF
TRBJ1-4 TRBV5-6 CASSYLDFEKLFF
TRBJ2-6 TRBV5-1 CASSLGAGGNSGANVLTF
TRBJ2-2 TRBV5-1 CASSLRSIPGAVTGELFF
TRBJ2-1 TRBV4-3 CASSPNLWGRDEQFF
TRBJ2-2 TRBV6-6 CASTIWNTGELFF
TRBJ2-3 TRBV20-1 CSARRLVESDTQYF
TRBJ2-2 TRBV19 CASSEDRYHPTGELFF
TRBJ2-3 TRBV4-3 CASSPNGDTQYF
TRBJ2-7 TRBV2 CASTWARYEQYF
TRBJ2-1 TRBV29-1 CSVGFSNEQFF
TRBJ1-2 TRBV4-1 CASSQPDGGSYGYTF
TRBJ2-1 TRBV5-4 CASSFVGTGPRSYNEQFF
TRBJ2-5 TRBV20-1 CSAPRDIQETQYF
TRBJ1-1 TRBV7-9 CASSLPQGGAEAFF
TRBJ1-1 TRBV20-1 CSARDVIQGSRTEAFF
TRBJ2-1 TRBV7-2 CASTSVVGGNNEQFF
TRBJ2-5 TRBV4-2 CASSQAQGPQETQYF
TRBJ1-1 TRBV28 CASSQTSRNTEAFF
TRBJ2-5 TRBV10-3 CATLAGGPYETQYF
TRBJ2-1 TRBV2 CASVVGASYNEQFF
TRBJ2-3 TRBV7-3 CASSFEGPSNTQYF
TRBJ1-2 TRBV20-1 CSARKLEVGDYGYTF
TRBJ2-3 TRBV24-1 CATSRYLGDTQYF
TRBJ2-3 TRBV7-2 CASSRRFTTDTQYF
TRBJ1-3 TRBV11-2 CASSVGHSGNTIYF
TRBJ2-3 TRBV5-1 CASSLRLTDTQYF
TRBJ2-1 TRBV6-5 CASSTGVGGYNEQFF
TRBJ2-1 TRBV4-1 CASSQDSGNEQFF
TRBJ2-5 TRBV20-1 CSARAGTGRQETQYF
TRBJ2-3 TRBV12-3/TRBV12-4 CATRGRYTDTQYF
TRBJ2-3 TRBV27 CASSSLAGGQDTQYF
TRBJ2-5 TRBV2 CASYGLAGALQETQYF
TRBJ2-3 TRBV4-3 CASSHPAGTSGGKDTQYF
TRBJ1-6 TRBV29-1 CSGYRGPSYNSPLHF
TRBJ2-5 TRBV20-1 CSATWVEETQYF
TRBJ1-5 TRBV19 CASKESNQPQHF
TRBJ2-5 TRBV4-3 CASSQDRGLQETQYF
TRBJ1-1 TRBV6-5 CASSYGGPYTEAFF
TRBJ1-4 TRBV10-2 CASSESWTLNEKLFF
TRBJ2-1 TRBV4-1 CASSQMANRDGSIF
TRBJ2-5 TRBV5-6 CASSLEGTGEQETQYF
TRBJ2-2 TRBV24-1 CATGTSGVNTGELFF
TRBJ2-5 TRBV21-1 CASSKSQRFSHNGETQYF
TRBJ1-5 TRBV6-2/TRBV6-3 CASSPITGGYQPQHF
TRBJ2-2 TRBV7-9 CASSLEGQGSETGELFF